This TCR beta chain was recorded in a study of cytomegalovirus exposure and HLA in healthy donors. PCR amplification relied on 60 Vbeta primers (plus 13 Jbeta primers). The protocol was immunoSEQ multiplex PCR, while the TCRdb copy is restricted to in-frame clones and leaves out a portion. This table has some 130,000 clones, 77% appearing once. This CDR3 region has 17 residues. V shed 5 bases, J shed 4 bases, and the junction held 9 bases outside the gene matches. Germline V gives CDR1 MNHEY, CDR2 SMNVEV (reference sequence). The receptor was derived from a male donor in good health and CMV-seronegative. The material sequenced was PBMCs. V is TRBV27 and J is TRBJ2-2, with 11 bases identical to TRBD1. The CDR3 reads CASSPSPGQGATGELFF. The CDR3 DNA sequence: TGTGCCAGCAGTCCATCTCCCGGACAGGGGGCCACCGGGGAGCTGTTTTTT.